This TCR beta chain was captured by sequencing in a study of cytomegalovirus exposure and HLA in healthy donors. About the study: Later, an analysis reported that the 120 or so validation repertoires had used the same platform as the approximately 720 first-cohort repertoires.

On this clone itself: Antigen unknown.

Using immunoSEQ multiplex PCR, the repertoire was profiled, and TCRdb retains in-frame clones only, with some absent. The sample contains 110,000 or so clones, about 85% of which appear only once. CDR3 length: 14 residues. Germline V lookup: CDR1 SGHRS, CDR2 YFSETQ. V was pared by 3 bases and J by 0 bases, with 9 bases between. Whole-study results and caveats: Overall, 164 TCR beta chains were annotated as cytomegalovirus-associated. Most TCRs appeared rarely, but some public TCRs recurred in many donors.

The approximately 130-subject validation cohort, separate from the 666-subject first cohort, included the donors. The TCR sequence derives from a woman younger than 30 in good health and CMV-seronegative. Sequenced input: PBMCs. The chain is built from TRBV5-1 and TRBJ1-1; no firm D call. DNA for the CDR3: TGCGCCAGCAGCTGGAGGGATATGAACACTGAAGCTTTCTTT. Translation gives CASSWRDMNTEAFF.